The 27 T cell receptor beta chains given below trace back to one sample, sequenced in a study of cytomegalovirus exposure and HLA in healthy donors. PCR was performed using 60 Vbeta and 13 Jbeta primers. Data came from immunoSEQ multiplex PCR; TCRdb stores just in-frame clones and leaves some out. This sample has roughly 150,000 clones, with over 60% found just once. Sequenced sample: PBMCs. The receptor source for this set is a male donor in good health and CMV-seronegative.

V and J are TRBV7-9 and TRBJ2-5; a weak D match, TRBD2 (7 bases). The germline CDR1 and CDR2 sequences are SEHNR and FQNEAQ (reference sequence). V lost 1 base to trimming and J lost 7 bases, with 16 bases between them. The CDR3 runs to 15 residues. CDR3 DNA: TGTGCCAGCAGCTTAGAAGCCGGGGGGCGTGGGACCCAGTACTTC. This codes for CASSLEAGGRGTQYF.

The chain combines TRBV4-2 with TRBJ1-1, with no clear D. The germline gives CDR1 LGHNA, CDR2 YNFKEQ. The germline V and J ends were trimmed by 0 bases and 2 bases, with 7 bases remaining between them. CDR3 size: 14 residues. The DNA of the CDR3 is TGTGCCAGCAGCCAAGAGGGAGGAAACACTGAAGCTTTCTTT. Its translation: CASSQEGGNTEAFF.

This chain links TRBV11-2 with TRBJ1-2, with a tentative D call TRBD1 (5 bases). This CDR3 has 15 residues. Trimming removed 1 base from V and 4 bases from J, with 13 bases in between. Germline CDR1 SGHAT, CDR2 FQNNGV. CDR3 residues: CASSLAQGLLYGYTF. CDR3 bases: TGTGCCAGCAGCTTAGCCCAGGGACTACTCTATGGCTACACCTTC.

The chain is built from TRBV6-6 and TRBJ2-5, with 7 bases identical to TRBD1. The length of the CDR3 is 14 residues. Trimming at V came to 4 bases and at J to 5 bases, leaving 7 bases not matched to a gene. Looked up from germline, CDR1 is MNHNY and CDR2 is SVGAGI (reference sequence). CDR3 bases: TGTGCCAGCAGTTCACAGGGGATTTCGGAGACCCAGTACTTC. It is translated as CASSSQGISETQYF.

The chain combines TRBV9 with TRBJ1-1; D remains ambiguous. This CDR3 spans 15 amino acids. Germline assignment: CDR1 SGDLS and CDR2 YYNGEE. The V gene lost 0 bases and the J gene lost 7 bases, with 16 bases spanning the gap. The CDR3 DNA sequence: TGTGCCAGCAGCGTAGGGCCAGACGTTAGGAGTGAAGCTTTCTTT. This encodes CASSVGPDVRSEAFF.

J is TRBJ2-2 and V is TRBV7-8; 15 positions match TRBD2. This CDR3 has 20 residues. Germline assignment: CDR1 SGHVS and CDR2 FQNEAQ. V lost 5 bases to trimming and J lost 4 bases; unmatched junction nucleotides: 14. The CDR3 spells CASSILLYGTSGRFTGELFF. In DNA form, the CDR3 reads TGTGCCAGCAGCATCCTACTTTACGGGACTAGCGGGAGGTTCACCGGGGAGCTGTTTTTT. The complete variable domain, with remaining parts taken from reference TRBV7-8 and TRBJ2-2, reads GAGVSQSPRYKVAKRGQDVALRCDPISGHVSLFWYQQALGQGPEFLTYFQNEAQLDKSGLPSDRFFAERPEGSVSTLKIQRTQQEDSAVYLCASSILLYGTSGRFTGELFFGEGSRLTVL.

In this sample, this clone turned up a few times. The chain joins TRBV5-1 to TRBJ2-3; 13 bases map to TRBD2. Germline CDR1 reads SGHRS; CDR2 reads YFSETQ. CDR3 size: 18 residues. V dropped 3 bases and J dropped 0; count of bases not matched to a gene: 7. As DNA, the CDR3 is TGCGCCAGCAGCTCGGGACTAGCGGGGCCACGTAGCACAGATACGCAGTATTTT. Amino acid sequence: CASSSGLAGPRSTDTQYF.

This sequence joins TRBV6-5 and TRBJ2-7; D might be TRBD1 (5 bases). V lost 0 bases and J 3 bases, leaving 9 bases between the germline ends. The CDR3 runs 14 residues. Per germline, CDR1 MNHEY and CDR2 SVGAGI. CDR3: CASSYSFGHYEQYF. The CDR3 DNA sequence: TGTGCCAGCAGTTACTCGTTCGGACACTACGAGCAGTACTTC.

The chain couples TRBV27 to TRBJ2-7; TRBD2 agrees at 13 bases. The CDR3 runs 14 residues. Germline V lookup: CDR1 MNHEY, CDR2 SMNVEV (reference sequence). The ends lost 6 bases at V and 3 bases at J; junction bases unmatched: 2. Here the CDR3 reads CASRRTSGGYEQYF. Here the CDR3 DNA reads TGTGCCAGCAGACGGACTAGCGGGGGCTACGAGCAGTACTTC.

The rearrangement uses TRBV9 and TRBJ1-1, with TRBD1 matching 8 bases. This CDR3 is 16 amino acids long. Germline V gene sequence: CDR1 SGDLS, CDR2 YYNGEE. Trimming removed 4 bases from V and 5 bases from J; junction bases left unmatched: 13. The CDR3 loop is CASSKMYGTGGTEAFF. Here the CDR3 DNA reads TGTGCCAGCAGCAAAATGTACGGGACAGGCGGGACTGAAGCTTTCTTT.

This clone was seen a single time. The V call is TRBV29-1, the J call TRBJ2-1; D call uncertain. Trimming left V 0 bases short and J 5 bases short, with 17 bases between. The CDR3 spans 16 residues. Germline CDR1 is SQVTM and CDR2 is ANQGSEA. This chain's CDR3 is CSVEDVASSNDNEQFF. DNA of the CDR3: TGCAGCGTTGAAGATGTAGCCTCCTCAAACGACAATGAGCAGTTCTTC.

The V gene is TRBV11-3, the J gene TRBJ1-1, with D unresolved. V was trimmed by 0 bases and J by 0 bases, leaving 11 bases between them. Germline V gives CDR1 SGHNT, CDR2 YENEEA. This CDR3 contains 16 residues. The CDR3, as DNA: TGTGCCAGCAGCTTAGATTGGCGGAATATGAACACTGAAGCTTTCTTT. Its translation is CASSLDWRNMNTEAFF.

This chain uses TRBV11-3 with TRBJ2-5, with a tentative D call TRBD2 (6 bases). The CDR3 contains 15 residues. V was shortened by 0 bases and J by 4 bases, with 12 bases between the two germline ends. Germline V gives CDR1 SGHNT, CDR2 YENEEA. CDR3 sequence (DNA): TGTGCCAGCAGCTTAGATCCGGGAGCCTCAGAGACCCAGTACTTC. Translation: CASSLDPGASETQYF.

V and J are TRBV27 and TRBJ2-7, with 8 bases aligning to TRBD1. Per germline, CDR1 MNHEY and CDR2 SMNVEV (reference sequence). V dropped 2 bases and J dropped 6; count of bases not matched to a gene: 18. There are 18 residues in the CDR3. This CDR3 reads CASSLIPPARAGGSEQYF. CDR3 nucleotide sequence: TGTGCCAGCAGTTTAATCCCCCCCGCTAGGGCAGGGGGCTCCGAGCAGTACTTC.

A few counts support this clone. The DNA of the CDR3 is TGTGCCAGCAGCCCCCGGGGACAGGGCTACGAGCAGTACTTC. Residues: CASSPRGQGYEQYF. The chain links TRBV27 to TRBJ2-7; 9 bases are a match to TRBD1. Germline assignment: CDR1 MNHEY and CDR2 SMNVEV (reference sequence). The CDR3 is 14 residues long. With V trimmed by 6 bases and J by 3 bases, 6 bases remained unmatched.

The chain recombines TRBV6-5 with TRBJ1-3, with 9 positions matching TRBD1. The CDR3 is 15 residues long. Trimming at V came to 3 bases and at J to 7 bases, leaving 7 bases not matched to a gene. CDR1 and CDR2 from the germline V gene are MNHEY and SVGAGI. This CDR3 reads CASSYWTGEGNTIYF. CDR3 DNA sequence: TGTGCCAGCAGTTATTGGACAGGGGAAGGGAACACCATATATTTT.

CDR3 in DNA: TGTGCCAGCAGCGTCAAGTCCAAGGGGGCCCCAGATACGCAGTATTTT. Encoded protein: CASSVKSKGAPDTQYF. The chain joins TRBV11-2 to TRBJ2-3; 7 bases line up with TRBD1. The germline V gene encodes CDR1 SGHAT and CDR2 FQNNGV. The length of the CDR3 is 16 residues. Trimming cost V 5 bases and J 4 bases; bases outside gene matches: 12.

This clone has a handful of counts. The V gene is TRBV5-1, the J gene TRBJ2-2; D is perhaps TRBD2 (6 bases). Trimming pared 0 bases from V and 6 bases from J, leaving 12 bases between. The CDR3 covers 15 residues. From germline, CDR1 is SGHRS and CDR2 YFSETQ. In DNA form, the CDR3 reads TGCGCCAGCAGCTTGGCCCCAGGGAGGCCCGGGGAGCTGTTTTTT. Protein: CASSLAPGRPGELFF.

This clone was found a few times. The rearrangement uses TRBV30 and TRBJ1-1, with TRBD1 as a possible D gene (5 bases). The CDR3 runs 15 residues. Trimming shortened V by 0 bases and J by 4 bases, and 15 bases separated the two germline ends. Germline V gene data show CDR1 as GTSNPN and CDR2 as SVGIG (reference sequence). For the CDR3, the DNA is TGTGCCTGGAGTGTACGGGGCGGGGGGGGCACTGAAGCTTTCTTT. This translates into CAWSVRGGGGTEAFF.

This rearrangement joins TRBV2 to TRBJ2-4; 15 bases line up with TRBD2. The germline V gene encodes CDR1 SNHLY and CDR2 FYNNEI. Trimming at V came to 3 bases and at J to 6 bases, leaving 9 bases not matched to a gene. The CDR3 sequence is 18 residues long. CDR3 in DNA: TGTGCCAGCAGTGATCCCGGACTAGCGGGAGGGCCTAGAAACATTCAGTACTTC. Translating gives CASSDPGLAGGPRNIQYF.

CDR3 protein: CASSYTGQGDNQPQHF. CDR3 coding DNA: TGTGCCAGCAGTTACACGGGACAGGGGGACAATCAGCCCCAGCATTTT. This rearrangement joins TRBV6-6 to TRBJ1-5; TRBD1 matches at 11 bases. The CDR3 runs to 16 residues. The V gene's germline CDR1 is MNHNY and CDR2 SVGAGI (reference sequence). With V trimmed by 2 bases and J by 3 bases, 3 bases remained unmatched.

The chain uses TRBV7-2 and TRBJ2-2, with TRBD1 identical over 7 bases. V lost 4 bases to trimming and J lost 5 bases; unmatched junction nucleotides: 7. Germline lookup yields CDR1 SGHTA and CDR2 FQGNSA. CDR3 length: 15 residues. As DNA, the CDR3 is TGTGCCAGCAGCTCCCAGGGACAGTTGACCGGGGAGCTGTTTTTT. Its protein product is CASSSQGQLTGELFF.

Note on this clone: One end of the junction does not line up with germline, which may come from a read error. The chain links TRBV7-9 to TRBJ2-7, with TRBD1 matching over 9 bases. The germline CDR1 and CDR2 sequences are SEHNR and FQNEAQ (reference sequence). The CDR3 runs 15 residues. The CDR3 DNA follows: TGTTCCAGCAGCCCACCGTCGACAGGGGGAGACGAGCAGTACTTC. Translated, it gives CSSSPPSTGGDEQYF.

Comment on this clone: A junction boundary mismatches the germline segment, possibly from a read error. The chain has TRBV7-2 and TRBJ2-5; tentatively, D is TRBD2 (6 bases). CDR3 size: 16 residues. Per the germline V gene, CDR1 is SGHTA and CDR2 is FQGNSA. CDR3 bases: TGTGCCAGCAACTTATTGGGGTCGGACGGGGGAGAGACCCAGTACTTC. It encodes CASNLLGSDGGETQYF.

The chain recombines TRBV30 with TRBJ1-5; tentatively, D is TRBD1 (5 bases). In germline, CDR1 is GTSNPN, CDR2 SVGIG (reference sequence). This CDR3 has 13 amino acids. Between the trimmed V and J ends, which lost 3 bases and 8 bases, there was a span of 14 bases. CDR3 in amino acids: CAWRGAIREPQHF. CDR3 nucleotide sequence: TGTGCCTGGAGAGGGGCTATTCGGGAGCCCCAGCATTTT. Drawing the rest from reference TRBV30 and TRBJ1-5, the complete variable domain is SQTIHQWPATLVQPVGSPLSLECTVEGTSNPNLYWYRQAAGRGLQLLFYSVGIGQISSEVPQNLSASRPQDRQFILSSKKLLLSDSGFYLCAWRGAIREPQHFGDGTRLSIL.

The rearrangement links TRBV15 to TRBJ2-7; TRBD2 is a possible D gene (5 bases). Trimming took off 1 base at V and 1 base at J, with 8 bases between the two ends. Germline V gives CDR1 LNHNV, CDR2 YYDKDF (reference sequence). CDR3 length: 14 residues. In nucleotides, the CDR3 is TGTGCCACCAGCAGAGGCGGACTTTCCTACGAGCAGTACTTC. This sequence encodes CATSRGGLSYEQYF.

The chain recombines TRBV11-3 with TRBJ1-2; weak D call: TRBD1 (6 bases). This CDR3 contains 13 residues. V was trimmed by 2 bases and J by 5 bases, leaving 9 bases between them. Germline values: CDR1 SGHNT, CDR2 YENEEA. CDR3 protein: CASSLTGTYGYTF. The CDR3, as DNA: TGTGCCAGCAGCTTAACAGGGACGTATGGCTACACCTTC.